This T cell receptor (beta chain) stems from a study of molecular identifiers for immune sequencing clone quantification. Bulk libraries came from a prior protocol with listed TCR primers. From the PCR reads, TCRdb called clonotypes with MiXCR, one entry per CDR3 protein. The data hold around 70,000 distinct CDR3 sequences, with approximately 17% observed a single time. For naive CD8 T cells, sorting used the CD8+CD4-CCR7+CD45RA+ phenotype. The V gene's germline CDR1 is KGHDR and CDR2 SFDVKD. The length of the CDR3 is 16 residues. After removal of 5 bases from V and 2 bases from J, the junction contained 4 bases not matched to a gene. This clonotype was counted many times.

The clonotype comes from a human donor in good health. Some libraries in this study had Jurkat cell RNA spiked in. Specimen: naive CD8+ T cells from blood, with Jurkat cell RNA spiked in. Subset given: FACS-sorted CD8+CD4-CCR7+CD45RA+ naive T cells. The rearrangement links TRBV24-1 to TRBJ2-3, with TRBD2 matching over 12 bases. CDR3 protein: CATSGWTSGTTDTQYF. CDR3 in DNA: TGTGCCACCAGTGGTTGGACTAGCGGGACCACAGATACGCAGTATTTT.